These T cell receptor beta chains were read from a single sample in a study of cytotoxic CD8 clonotypes in ibrutinib-treated CLL. TCRdb keeps only in-frame clones here, not all; method: immunoSEQ multiplex PCR. The top ten clones hold roughly 6.8% of a sample with approximately 320,000 clones, roughly 67% of them seen once. The input for sequencing was PBMCs, taken after 36 months of ibrutinib treatment. These receptors originate from a human donor with chronic lymphocytic leukemia. Each CDR3 is given with its conserved first and last residue. A D gene is named only where the DNA matches it firmly. For some rows the clone size is stated as once, few or many, or as a class when expanded; others skip it.

D gene	clone size	V gene	J gene	CDR3 DNA	CDR3 protein
.	few	TRBV4-3	TRBJ1-2	TGCGCCAGCAGCCAAGAGGGCGGACGATATGGCTACACCTTC	CASSQEGGRYGYTF
.	.	TRBV7-8	TRBJ1-1	TGTGCCAGCAGCCAAGGAACTGCGAACACTGAAGCTTTCTTT	CASSQGTANTEAFF
.	few	TRBV5-1	TRBJ2-7	TGCGCCAGCAGCTACGTTGGACGCTACGAGCAGTACTTC	CASSYVGRYEQYF
.	.	TRBV11-2	TRBJ2-3	TGTGCCAGCAGCTTTTCCGGGGCGGATACGCAGTATTTT	CASSFSGADTQYF
TRBD1	.	TRBV5-6	TRBJ2-1	TGTGCCAGCAGCTTATTCCGGGACAGGGGAAAGATCTTCAATGAGCAGTTCTTC	CASSLFRDRGKIFNEQFF
.	few	TRBV18	TRBJ2-2	TGTGCCAGCTCACCCCGACAGGTCGGGGAGCTGTTTTTT	CASSPRQVGELFF
.	.	TRBV25-1	TRBJ2-7	TGTGCCAGCAGTGATTGGGGCAGGGGCCGATCCTACGAGCAGTACTTC	CASSDWGRGRSYEQYF
.	.	TRBV29-1	TRBJ2-1	TGCAGCGTTGGGTCACCTGCCAGGAGCTCCTACAATGAGCAGTTCTTC	CSVGSPARSSYNEQFF
TRBD2	.	TRBV19	TRBJ2-1	TGTGCCAGTAGTATTTGGACTAGCGGGAACAATGAGCAGTTCTTC	CASSIWTSGNNEQFF
.	.	TRBV7-6	TRBJ1-2	TGTGCCAGCAGCGAGCGGGGGCTCCAGGGCTATGGCTACACCTTC	CASSERGLQGYGYTF
TRBD1	.	TRBV18	TRBJ1-1	TGTGCCAGCTCACCACGGCCTACAGGGGGGTATGGGGACACTGAAGCTTTCTTT	CASSPRPTGGYGDTEAFF
.	few	TRBV10-1	TRBJ1-2	TGCGCCAGCAGTGAGTCGGCAGTCCCACGGTATGGCTACACCTTC	CASSESAVPRYGYTF
TRBD1	.	TRBV13	TRBJ2-2	TGTGCCAGCAGCCAAGGGACAGGCTACAACACCGGGGAGCTGTTTTTT	CASSQGTGYNTGELFF
.	.	TRBV6-1	TRBJ1-3	TGTGCCAGCAGTGCTCATCTGCCAGGCTACTCTGGAAACACCATATATTTT	CASSAHLPGYSGNTIYF
.	.	TRBV7-8	TRBJ2-6	TGTGCCGGGCTCCCACGCTCTGGGGCCAACGTCCTGACTTTC	CAGLPRSGANVLTF
.	.	TRBV5-1	TRBJ2-1	TGCGCCAGCAGCTTGATGCACCTTACCTTTTCCTACAATGAGCAGTTCTTC	CASSLMHLTFSYNEQFF
.	few	TRBV7-9	TRBJ2-3	TGTGCCAGCAGCCCCCCTACAGATACGCAGTATTTT	CASSPPTDTQYF
.	.	TRBV29-1	TRBJ2-3	TGCAGCGTCGCGGGGGCACAGGGAGGCCGCACAGATACGCAGTATTTT	CSVAGAQGGRTDTQYF
TRBD1	.	TRBV20-1	TRBJ1-2	TGCAGTGCCCTTGGACAGGGCGGCTACACCTTC	CSALGQGGYTF
.	.	TRBV16	TRBJ2-1	TGTGCCAGCAGCCCACAGGGCAGCTCCTACAATGAGCAGTTCTTC	CASSPQGSSYNEQFF
.	few	TRBV12-5	TRBJ1-2	TGTGCTAGTGGTTTGGCCCTGTTGGGCTATGGCTACACCTTC	CASGLALLGYGYTF
.	few	TRBV5-1	TRBJ1-1	TGCGCCAGCAGCTTGGGTGCCTCGGACACTGAAGCTTTCTTT	CASSLGASDTEAFF
.	.	TRBV27	TRBJ2-3	TGTGCCAGCAGTTATGGTCGTTATAGCACAGATACGCAGTATTTT	CASSYGRYSTDTQYF
TRBD1	.	TRBV15	TRBJ2-7	TGTGCCACCAGCATACCGGGACAGGGCTACGAGCAGTACTTC	CATSIPGQGYEQYF
.	few	TRBV28	TRBJ1-1	TGTGCCAGCAGCCCACCCGGGACAAAGATGAACACTGAAGCTTTCTTT	CASSPPGTKMNTEAFF
TRBD2	few	TRBV5-1	TRBJ2-7	TGCGCCAGCAGCTTGGATGGGGGAGGGGAGCAGTACTTC	CASSLDGGGEQYF
.	.	TRBV4-3	TRBJ2-2	TGCGCCAGCAGCCAAGATTTGGGGGCCGGGGAGCTGTTTTTT	CASSQDLGAGELFF
TRBD2	.	TRBV28	TRBJ2-4	TGTGCCAGCAGTTTCGGGGGGGCCAAAAACATTCAGTACTTC	CASSFGGAKNIQYF
TRBD1	.	TRBV9	TRBJ2-1	TGTGCCAGCAATCATAGACAGGGCAATGAGCAGTTCTTC	CASNHRQGNEQFF
.	.	TRBV10-2	TRBJ2-3	TGCGCCAGCAACCGGGGCGAGGATACGCAGTATTTT	CASNRGEDTQYF
.	.	TRBV5-6	TRBJ1-4	TGTGCCAGCAGCTTAATGGGGCCTTCTAATGAAAAACTGTTTTTT	CASSLMGPSNEKLFF
.	.	TRBV19	TRBJ1-5	TGTGCCAGTAGTATATTGGACAGTTACAATCAGCCCCAGCATTTT	CASSILDSYNQPQHF
.	.	TRBV6-6	TRBJ2-3	TGTGCCAGCAGTACCCGATGGGTTACCCGAGCAGATACGCAGTATTTT	CASSTRWVTRADTQYF
.	few	TRBV9	TRBJ1-5	TGTGCCAGCAGCGGGGAGGCGCAGGGCGATCAGCCCCAGCATTTT	CASSGEAQGDQPQHF
.	.	TRBV6-6	TRBJ1-2	TGTGCCAGCAGCCGACGGCGACTGGGCTATGGCTACACCTTC	CASSRRRLGYGYTF
.	.	TRBV7-3	TRBJ2-7	TGTGCCAGCAGCTTGGGGGCTAGCGGCTTCGAGCAGTACTTC	CASSLGASGFEQYF
.	.	TRBV19	TRBJ1-2	TGTGCCAGTAGTATAGAGTTTTACGGACAGCCGAAGGAGGAAGGCTATGGCTACACCTTC	CASSIEFYGQPKEEGYGYTF
TRBD2	.	TRBV29-1	TRBJ2-2	TGCAGCGTTCTTGGCGGGAGGACACTGAACACCGGGGAGCTGTTTTTT	CSVLGGRTLNTGELFF
TRBD2	once	TRBV6-1	TRBJ2-7	TGTGCCAGCAGTGAATACCGACTAGCGGGGGCCTACGAGCAGTACTTC	CASSEYRLAGAYEQYF
TRBD2	.	TRBV9	TRBJ2-5	TGTGCCAGCAGCCTCGGGGGGGCAAAGACCCAGTACTTC	CASSLGGAKTQYF
.	.	TRBV29-1	TRBJ1-1	TGCAGCGGCCGGGACGGCTTATTGAACACTGAAGCTTTCTTT	CSGRDGLLNTEAFF
TRBD1	.	TRBV14	TRBJ1-2	TGTGCCAGCAGCCGTGCCAGGGGGGACTATGGCTACACCTTC	CASSRARGDYGYTF
.	.	TRBV4-1	TRBJ2-7	TGCGCCAGCAGCGCCACGGGGGCACCTCACGAGCAGTACTTC	CASSATGAPHEQYF
.	once	TRBV14	TRBJ2-7	TGTGCCAGCAGCCAAGTGAGACTGGGACTCGCGTCTTCCTACGAGCAGTACTTC	CASSQVRLGLASSYEQYF
.	.	TRBV5-1	TRBJ2-3	TGCGCCAGCAGCTTGGTGGTCACAGATACGCAGTATTTT	CASSLVVTDTQYF
.	.	TRBV6-1	TRBJ2-7	TGTGCCAGCAGTAGTGAGGGTACCTACGAGCAGTACTTC	CASSSEGTYEQYF
.	.	TRBV29-1	TRBJ2-1	TGCAGCGTGGATGCAGGGGTTAGCTCCTACAATGAGCAGTTCTTC	CSVDAGVSSYNEQFF
TRBD2	.	TRBV10-3	TRBJ2-2	TGTGCCATCAGAGTAACGGGAGGGCCTTTCGGTCGCACCGGGGAGCTGTTTTTT	CAIRVTGGPFGRTGELFF
TRBD1	.	TRBV18	TRBJ2-7	TGTGCCAGCTCACCTCAGCGGACAGGGAATTCCGAGCAGTACTTC	CASSPQRTGNSEQYF
.	.	TRBV6-5	TRBJ1-5	TGTGCCAGCAGACCTGGACAGTCCAATCAGCCCCAGCATTTT	CASRPGQSNQPQHF
.	few	TRBV15	TRBJ1-2	TGTGCCACCAGCAGAGCTCCACCAGGTGTCTATGGCTACACCTTC	CATSRAPPGVYGYTF
.	.	TRBV6-5	TRBJ1-2	TGTGCCAGCAGTTACTTCCGGGGCGCGGATGGCTACACCTTC	CASSYFRGADGYTF
.	.	TRBV28	TRBJ1-2	TGTGCCAGTGGGGGTCACTATGGCTACACCTTC	CASGGHYGYTF
TRBD1	.	TRBV5-1	TRBJ1-5	TGCGCCAGCAGCTTGACAGGGGGCAATCAGCCCCAGCATTTT	CASSLTGGNQPQHF
TRBD1	.	TRBV25-1	TRBJ2-7	TGTGCCAGCACAGGGGACAGGATAAACTTCTACGAGCAGTACTTC	CASTGDRINFYEQYF
TRBD2	.	TRBV4-3	TRBJ2-7	TGCGCCAGCAGCCCAGCTAGCGGGAACTACGAGCAGTACTTC	CASSPASGNYEQYF
TRBD1	.	TRBV29-1	TRBJ2-3	TGCAGCGTCGCCACCGGGACAGGGGGTCCAGATACGCAGTATTTT	CSVATGTGGPDTQYF
.	few	TRBV25-1	TRBJ2-3	TGTGCCAGCAGTGAATTCGGCGGCAGGGCAGATACGCAGTATTTT	CASSEFGGRADTQYF
TRBD1	.	TRBV14	TRBJ2-7	TGTGCCAGCAGCCAAGTTGGGTGGTTGGACAGGGTCGACGAGCAGTACTTC	CASSQVGWLDRVDEQYF
.	.	TRBV5-1	TRBJ2-7	TGCGCCAGCAGCTTGAACAGGGTCTGGCAGTACTTC	CASSLNRVWQYF